This T cell receptor (beta chain) was sequenced for a study of T cell responses to AZD1222 COVID-19 vaccine. The V gene lost 7 bases and the J gene lost 8 bases, with 17 bases spanning the gap. The germline V gene encodes CDR1 SGHTA and CDR2 FQGNSA. This CDR3 has 13 residues. Assay used: immunoSEQ multiplex PCR; TCRdb lists only in-frame clones, some missing. This table has some 140,000 clones, 84% appearing once. The material was peripheral blood, obtained on day 0 of AZD1222 vaccination. The V call is TRBV7-2, the J call TRBJ1-2, with no clear D. This TCR was recovered from an adult in good health. The CDR3 protein is CASTSGVRLGYTF. The CDR3 DNA reads TGTGCCAGCACCTCCGGAGTACGCCTGGGCTACACCTTC.